This TCR beta chain was sequenced during a study of T cell responses to AZD1222 COVID-19 vaccine. Method: immunoSEQ multiplex PCR; TCRdb's copy keeps in-frame clones and lacks some. The data show about 210,000 clones, approximately 94% seen once. Comment on this clone: Antigen specificity is unknown.

Germline V gene sequence: CDR1 MNHEY, CDR2 SMNVEV (reference sequence). With 5 bases clipped from V and 5 bases from J, the junction kept 8 bases outside the gene matches. This CDR3 comprises 14 residues. Broader study findings: The peak T cell response came first, and repertoires were sampled only after it. A rise in Spike-specific TCR breadth and depth followed two AZD1222 doses. At 160-218 and 743-854, vaccine-associated CD4 TCRs were dominant, and they spanned spike.

This material consisted of peripheral blood, taken 28 days after the second dose of the MenACWY control vaccine. V is TRBV27 and J is TRBJ2-7, with 8 bases lining up with TRBD2. This receptor was taken from an adult who received the MenACWY meningococcal vaccine as a control. The CDR3 sequence is CASSPKAGENEQYF. The CDR3 DNA reads TGTGCCAGCAGTCCTAAAGCGGGAGAGAACGAGCAGTACTTC.